The 19 T cell receptor beta chains in this list originate from one sample, sequenced in a study of immune characterization of retroperitoneal liposarcoma (dated 2019 in TCRdb). Library generation was performed with PCR. TCRdb shows the sequencer as NextSeq 500. TCRdb trimmed public reads at Q25 via fastp, called clones via MiXCR and kept in-frame beta chains. Rows are combined by CDR3 protein, so each entry shows the most common genes and DNA. A total of more than 9,000 distinct CDR3 sequences appear in this sample, 37% of them only once. The ten largest clones add up to approximately 20% of the sample. The source material was tumor tissue. Every receptor here comes from a male donor with retroperitoneal liposarcoma.

By share of the sample, this clonotype is medium-sized. CDR3 DNA sequence: TGTGCCAGCAGCCGGACTAGCGACCACAATGAGCAGTTCTTC. The encoded protein is CASSRTSDHNEQFF. The chain uses TRBV7-2 and TRBJ2-1; 9 nucleotides align to TRBD2. The trim removed 5 bases at V and 5 bases at J, leaving 4 bases unmatched. The CDR3 spans 14 residues. Germline CDR1 is SGHTA and CDR2 is FQGNSA.

The CDR3 DNA sequence: TGTGCCAGCACATTGGGAGGGGGGTGGACTGAAGCTTTCTTT. The encoded protein is CASTLGGGWTEAFF. J is TRBJ1-1 and V is TRBV12-3 or TRBV12-4; perhaps TRBD1 as D (6 bases). V was trimmed by 7 bases and J by 5 bases, leaving 17 bases between them. The CDR3 totals 14 residues.

The chain couples TRBV12-3 or TRBV12-4 to TRBJ2-3; D gene uncertain. The CDR3 loop spans 12 amino acids. Trimming removed 5 bases at V and 6 bases at J, with 9 bases between. CDR3 in amino acids: CASSISPDTQYF. Here the CDR3 DNA reads TGTGCCAGCAGTATCAGCCCGGATACGCAGTATTTT.

This clonotype was counted ten times or more. This chain connects TRBV6-1 to TRBJ1-6, with no clear D. V dropped 3 bases and J dropped 4 bases, with 4 bases sitting between them. Germline lookup yields CDR1 MNHNS and CDR2 SASEGT. The CDR3 contains 13 residues. The CDR3 reads CASSDSYNSPLHF. The CDR3 DNA reads TGTGCCAGCAGTGACAGTTATAATTCACCCCTCCACTTT.

This clonotype turned up a few times. The chain has TRBV6-5 and TRBJ2-1; a weak D match, TRBD1 (5 bases). V dropped 0 bases and J dropped 10 bases, with 13 bases sitting between them. Germline lookup yields CDR1 MNHEY and CDR2 SVGAGI. The CDR3 has 14 amino acids. CDR3 amino acids: CASSYSGPLDEQFF. CDR3 coding DNA: TGTGCCAGCAGTTACTCGGGGCCCCTGGACGAGCAGTTCTTC.

V and J are TRBV6-1 and TRBJ2-1, with 7 nucleotides matching TRBD1. The DNA end is a closer match to TRBJ2-7, so the J assignment may be wrong. Germline CDR1 and CDR2: MNHNS and SASEGT. The CDR3 consists of 13 residues. The CDR3 reads CASTLTGYNEQYF. CDR3 nucleotide sequence: TGTGCCAGCACTCTGACAGGGTACAATGAGCAGTACTTC.

The genes are TRBV4-1 and TRBJ2-5; D is unresolved. The CDR3 totals 13 residues. The germline gives CDR1 MGHRA, CDR2 YSYEKL. V was cut by 4 bases and J by 3 bases, with 9 bases left in between. In DNA, the CDR3 is TGCGCCAGCAGCCTTCGACTGGAAGAGACCCAGTACTTC. Its translation is CASSLRLEETQYF.

J is TRBJ2-7 and V is TRBV7-3; no clear D. Germline V gene data show CDR1 as SGHTA and CDR2 as FQGTGA. This CDR3 comprises 14 residues. V lost 2 bases to trimming and J lost 0 bases, with 8 bases between them. CDR3 amino acids: CASSLDSSSYEQYF. The CDR3 DNA reads TGTGCCAGCAGCTTAGACTCCAGCTCCTACGAGCAGTACTTC.

The chain is built from TRBV6-1 and TRBJ2-3; the D gene is possibly TRBD2 (6 bases). CDR3 length: 19 amino acids. The V end lost 2 bases, the J end lost 0 bases, and 21 bases lay between the germline ends. Germline V gene lookup returns CDR1 MNHNS and CDR2 SASEGT. CDR3 sequence (DNA): TGTGCCAGCAGTGAACTTCCGGATCTATGGCGGGGTAGCACAGATACGCAGTATTTT. It specifies CASSELPDLWRGSTDTQYF.

This clonotype has only a few counts. V usage is TRBV6-1 and J usage is TRBJ2-1, with D possibly being TRBD1 or TRBD2 (5 bases each). This CDR3 has 15 residues. Trimming removed 7 bases at V and 0 bases at J, with 13 bases between. Germline V CDR1 and CDR2: MNHNS, SASEGT. CDR3 residues: CASTRGVSSYNEQFF. The CDR3 nucleotides read TGTGCCAGCACCCGAGGGGTTAGCTCCTACAATGAGCAGTTCTTC.

The chain combines TRBV7-2 with TRBJ2-3; D is undetermined. The V end was cut by 5 bases, the J end by 0 bases, with 3 bases between. Germline CDR1 is SGHTA and CDR2 is FQGNSA. The CDR3 is 12 residues long. The DNA of the CDR3 is TGTGCCAGCAGCCTTAGCACAGATACGCAGTATTTT. This gives the protein CASSLSTDTQYF.

There are many counts of this clonotype. The chain carries TRBV6-1 and TRBJ2-1, with 7 bases identical to TRBD2. The J call may be wrong; the DNA end is better matched by TRBJ2-7. Germline assignment: CDR1 MNHNS and CDR2 SASEGT. CDR3 length equals 13 residues. CDR3 DNA: TGTGCCAGCAGACTAGCGACCTACTACGAGCAGTACTTC. The encoded protein is CASRLATYYEQYF.

On this clonotype: A read error may produce the germline difference seen at one junction end. Here the CDR3 DNA reads TGTGTAGCCGGCGCGGGGGAGAGGGGGAATGAGCGGTACTTC. Translated, it gives CVAGAGERGNERYF. This rearrangement joins TRBV6-6 to TRBJ2-1; D perhaps matches TRBD2 (7 bases). This CDR3 is built from 14 residues. Looked up from germline, CDR1 is MNHNY and CDR2 is SVGAGI (reference sequence).

The chain uses TRBV12-3 or TRBV12-4 and TRBJ2-5; D may correspond to TRBD1 or TRBD2 (5 bases each). The CDR3 is 16 amino acids. V lost 3 bases and J lost 2, with 16 bases in between. DNA of the CDR3: TGTGCCAGCAGTTTCGATAAGGGACCCTTTCAAGAGACCCAGTACTTC. Translating gives CASSFDKGPFQETQYF.

This clonotype was seen a few times. V is TRBV6-6 and J is TRBJ2-1; no clear D. The J call may be in error: the DNA end matches TRBJ2-5 better. The CDR3 extends over 17 amino acids. The germline V gene has CDR1 MNHNY and CDR2 SVGAGI (reference sequence). The chain's CDR3 is CASSYSALRVLSETQYF. CDR3 bases: TGTGCCAGCAGTTACTCTGCCTTAAGGGTGCTGTCGGAGACCCAGTACTTC.

By proportion, this clonotype is medium-sized. This chain connects TRBV15 to TRBJ2-3; D remains unclear. Trimming stripped 3 bases from V and 1 base from J, with 2 bases between. Germline V gives CDR1 LNHNV, CDR2 YYDKDF (reference sequence). The CDR3 extends over 12 amino acids. The CDR3 region is CATSSGTDTQYF. CDR3 DNA: TGTGCCACCAGCAGCGGCACAGATACGCAGTATTTT. Filled out from reference TRBV15 and TRBJ2-3, the complete variable domain reads DAMVIQNPRYQVTQFGKPVTLSCSQTLNHNVMYWYQQKSSQAPKLLFHYYDKDFNNEADTPDNFQSRRPNTSFCFLDIRSPGLGDTAMYLCATSSGTDTQYFGPGTRLTVL.

This rearrangement joins TRBV27 to TRBJ2-3; D gene uncertain. The CDR3 is made up of 13 amino acids. Germline lookup yields CDR1 MNHEY and CDR2 SMNVEV (reference sequence). V gave up 0 bases and J gave up 4 bases, with 5 bases separating them. CDR3 bases: TGTGCCAGCAGTTTATCGAGGCCAGATACGCAGTATTTT. Its translation: CASSLSRPDTQYF.

The chain combines TRBV11-2 with TRBJ2-1, with TRBD2 matching 9 bases. The last part of the DNA fits TRBJ2-7 better; the J call may be wrong. The CDR3 extends over 14 amino acids. Looked up from germline, CDR1 is SGHAT and CDR2 is FQNNGV. The CDR3 sequence: CASSLVVAGDEQYF. DNA of the CDR3: TGTGCCAGCAGCTTAGTCGTAGCGGGAGACGAGCAGTACTTC.

This clonotype was detected only a few times. The chain couples TRBV6-5 to TRBJ2-7; the D gene is possibly TRBD1 (5 bases). The length of the CDR3 is 15 residues. Germline V CDR1 and CDR2: MNHEY, SVGAGI. V lost 5 bases and J lost 5, with 19 bases in between. The CDR3 nucleotides are TGTGCCAGCAGTGTTCTTGGGTCACAGGTACACGAGCAGTACTTC. It is translated as CASSVLGSQVHEQYF.